The 9 T cell receptor beta chains listed next were all sequenced from one sample in a study of CD8 T cells in ankylosing spondylitis. TCRdb used MiXCR to reprocess the 5' RACE reads, holding one entry per CDR3 protein. In the table there are some 800,000 distinct CDR3 sequences, about 11% of which are singletons. Notes on the study in general: Among TCR beta sequences, a motif of fewer than 10 highly homologous variants appeared characteristic of ankylosing spondylitis blood.

No antigen is known for these receptors. Sequencing was carried out using blood, either unsorted or a sorted T cell fraction (not recorded which). The receptor source for this set is a male donor with ankylosing spondylitis.

The chain recombines TRBV6-1 with TRBJ1-1; D not certain. This CDR3 spans 14 amino acids. Germline V gene data show CDR1 as MNHNS and CDR2 as SASEGT. Deletions cut 7 bases from V and 2 bases from J, with 14 bases between. CDR3 coding DNA: TGTGCCAGCACCTCGGGGTCGTCTAACACTGAAGCTTTCTTT. This encodes CASTSGSSNTEAFF.

The chain is built from TRBV7-2 and TRBJ1-1; D possibly corresponds to TRBD1 (5 bases). V lost 4 bases to trimming and J lost 4 bases, with 13 bases between them. CDR1 and CDR2 (germline): SGHTA, FQGNSA. The CDR3 has 14 residues. The CDR3 nucleotides are TGTGCCAGCAGCTCTCAGGCGGGGGGCACTGAAGCTTTCTTT. Translating gives CASSSQAGGTEAFF.

The chain links TRBV6-5 to TRBJ2-1, with D possibly matching TRBD2 (5 bases). Germline lookup yields CDR1 MNHEY and CDR2 SVGAGI. The CDR3 extends over 15 amino acids. The V gene lost 1 base and the J gene lost 0 bases, with 7 bases spanning the gap. CDR3 nucleotides: TGTGCCAGCAGTTACTTGGGAGTCTCCTACAATGAGCAGTTCTTC. This sequence encodes CASSYLGVSYNEQFF.

This clonotype turned up a few times. The chain joins TRBV7-6 to TRBJ2-1; a weak D match, TRBD2 (5 bases). CDR3 size: 15 residues. Trimming stripped 5 bases from V and 0 bases from J, with 11 bases between. Germline CDR1 reads SGHVS; CDR2 reads FNYEAQ. The CDR3 DNA sequence: TGTGCCAGCAGCCCAACTAGGAACTCCTACAATGAGCAGTTCTTC. This codes for CASSPTRNSYNEQFF.

This clonotype was counted many times. J is TRBJ2-3 and V is TRBV29-1, with no clear D. The CDR3 runs 14 residues. Germline V CDR1 and CDR2: SQVTM, ANQGSEA. Trimming removed 2 bases at V and 1 base at J, with 10 bases between. The CDR3: CSVESGIGTDTQYF. For the CDR3, the DNA is TGCAGCGTTGAATCGGGCATTGGCACAGATACGCAGTATTTT.

This clonotype was seen a single time. The V and J genes are TRBV25-1 and TRBJ2-2, with D perhaps matching TRBD2 (6 bases). Germline V gene data show CDR1 as MGHDK and CDR2 as SYGVNS. The ends were cut back, 5 bases at V and 0 bases at J, with 13 bases in the middle. The CDR3 consists of 16 residues. DNA for the CDR3: TGTGCCAGCAGTCGGACTAACACCGCGAACACCGGGGAGCTGTTTTTT. This sequence encodes CASSRTNTANTGELFF. The full variable domain, in which reference TRBV25-1 and TRBJ2-2 provide the parts outside the CDR3, is EADIYQTPRYLVIGTGKKITLECSQTMGHDKMYWYQQDPGMELHLIHYSYGVNSTEKGDLSSESTVSRIRTEHFPLTLESARPSHTSQYLCASSRTNTANTGELFFGEGSRLTVL.

This clonotype has more than one count but fewer than ten. One junction end does not reproduce the germline sequence, and a read error may be involved. The chain couples TRBV2 to TRBJ1-2; TRBD1 is a possible D gene (6 bases). Germline CDR1 reads SNHLY; CDR2 reads FYNNEI. This CDR3 has 12 amino acids. The CDR3 region is CGSREDSYGYTF. For the CDR3, the DNA is TGTGGCAGCAGGGAGGACAGTTATGGCTACACCTTC.

Only a few counts were recorded for this clonotype. The J gene is TRBJ2-7, the V gene TRBV7-2, with 7 bases identical to TRBD1. Germline lookup yields CDR1 SGHTA and CDR2 FQGNSA. J lost 9 bases, V lost 2 bases, and 10 bases had no gene match. CDR3 size: 14 residues. The CDR3 coding sequence is TGTGCCAGCAGCTTATCCCCGCGACAGGGTGGGCAGTACTTC. It is translated as CASSLSPRQGGQYF.

The CDR3 DNA is TGTGCCAGCAGTTTCCATGGCAGCAATCAGCCCCAGCATTTT. Translation gives CASSFHGSNQPQHF. The chain employs TRBV27 and TRBJ1-5; no definite D call. Germline CDR1 is MNHEY and CDR2 is SMNVEV (reference sequence). CDR3 length: 14 amino acids. V gave up 3 bases and J gave up 1 base, with 7 bases separating them.